Listed below are T cell receptor beta chains from one sample, sequenced in a study of tumor and adjacent non-tumor tissue in lung cancer. TCRdb processed the multiplex PCR reads anew with MiXCR; each CDR3 protein has one entry. In the table there are about 80,000 distinct CDR3 sequences, roughly 80% of which are singletons. Sequencing was performed on distant non-tumor lung tissue. These receptors were obtained from a man between 60 and 75 years old with non-small cell lung cancer. CDR3s include the opening cysteine and the closing phenylalanine or tryptophan. The D gene is left open where the match is weak. Some rows have no size entry. The others give once, few or many, or a class for an expanded clone.

V,size,D,J,CDR3,DNA
TRBV11-3,NA,NA,TRBJ2-1,CTSGFWVTGSYNKQFF,TGTACCAGCGGCTTTTGGGTCACGGGCTCCTACAATAAGCAGTTCTTC
TRBV6-1,NA,NA,TRBJ1-1,CASSEIGWADTEAFF,TGTGCCAGCAGTGAAATCGGGTGGGCGGACACTGAAGCTTTCTTT
TRBV11-3,NA,NA,TRBJ2-2,CTSSFTTEPVELFF,TGTACCAGCAGCTTTACGACTGAGCCCGTGGAGCTGTTTTTT
TRBV4-1,NA,NA,TRBJ1-2,CASSPDSISFGYTF,TGCGCCAGCAGTCCGGACAGCATCTCTTTCGGCTACACCTTT
TRBV20-1,NA,NA,TRBJ1-6,CSASPRIEVSPLHF,TGCAGTGCTAGTCCCAGGATCGAGGTGTCACCCCTCCACTTC
TRBV4-3,NA,NA,TRBJ2-2,CASTPRLGGGGTGELFF,TGCGCCAGCACCCCCAGACTGGGTGGGGGCGGCACCGGGGAGTTGTTTTTT
TRBV24-1,once,NA,TRBJ1-2,CATSERRGGGYTF,TGTGCCACCAGTGAACGGAGAGGCGGCGGCTACACCTTC
TRBV12-3/TRBV12-4,NA,TRBD1,TRBJ2-2,CASTLWGQDLSGELFF,TGTGCCAGCACTTTATGGGGACAGGATCTTTCCGGGGAGCTGTTTTTT
TRBV11-2,NA,TRBD1,TRBJ1-1,CDNSLTGRGTEASF,TGTGACAACAGCTTGACAGGGAGAGGGACTGAAGCTTCCTTT
TRBV11-2,NA,NA,TRBJ2-5,CASSTAGEDTQYF,TGTGCCAGCAGCACTGCAGGGGAGGATACCCAGTACTTC